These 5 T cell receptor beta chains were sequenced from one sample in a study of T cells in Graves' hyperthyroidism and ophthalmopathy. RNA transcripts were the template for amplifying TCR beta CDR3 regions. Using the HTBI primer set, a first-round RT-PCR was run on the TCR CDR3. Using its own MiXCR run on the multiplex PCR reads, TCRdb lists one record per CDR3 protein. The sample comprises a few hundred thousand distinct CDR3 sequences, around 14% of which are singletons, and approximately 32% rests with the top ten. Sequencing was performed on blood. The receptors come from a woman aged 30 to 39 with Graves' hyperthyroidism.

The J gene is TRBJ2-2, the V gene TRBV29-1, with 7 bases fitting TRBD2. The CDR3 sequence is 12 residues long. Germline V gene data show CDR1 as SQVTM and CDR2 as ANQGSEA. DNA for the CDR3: TGCATCGCTAGCGGTTACACCGGGGAGCTGTTTTTT. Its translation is CIASGYTGELFF.

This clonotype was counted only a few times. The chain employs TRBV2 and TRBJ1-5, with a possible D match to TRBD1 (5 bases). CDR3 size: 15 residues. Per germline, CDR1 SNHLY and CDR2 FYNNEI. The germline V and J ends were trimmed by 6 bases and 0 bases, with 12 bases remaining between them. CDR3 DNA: TGTGCCAGCAGGGGGGGAGGATATAGCAATCAGCCCCAGCATTTT. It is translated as CASRGGGYSNQPQHF.

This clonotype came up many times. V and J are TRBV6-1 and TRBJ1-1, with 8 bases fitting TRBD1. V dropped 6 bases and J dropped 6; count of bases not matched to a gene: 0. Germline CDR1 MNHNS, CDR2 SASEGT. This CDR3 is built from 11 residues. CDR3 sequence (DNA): TGTGCCAGCAGACAGGGGGCTGAAGCTTTCTTT. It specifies CASRQGAEAFF.

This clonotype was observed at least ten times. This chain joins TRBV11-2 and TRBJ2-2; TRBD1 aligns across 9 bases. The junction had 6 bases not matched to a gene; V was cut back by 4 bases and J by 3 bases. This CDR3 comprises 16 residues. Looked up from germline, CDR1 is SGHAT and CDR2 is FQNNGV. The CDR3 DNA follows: TGTGCCAGCAGCTGGGGGGACAGGGCGGACACCGGGGAGCTGTTTTTT. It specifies CASSWGDRADTGELFF. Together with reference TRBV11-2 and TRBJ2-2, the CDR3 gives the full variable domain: EAGVAQSPRYKIIEKRQSVAFWCNPISGHATLYWYQQILGQGPKLLIQFQNNGVVDDSQLPKDRFSAERLKGVDSTLKIQPAKLEDSAVYLCASSWGDRADTGELFFGEGSRLTVL.

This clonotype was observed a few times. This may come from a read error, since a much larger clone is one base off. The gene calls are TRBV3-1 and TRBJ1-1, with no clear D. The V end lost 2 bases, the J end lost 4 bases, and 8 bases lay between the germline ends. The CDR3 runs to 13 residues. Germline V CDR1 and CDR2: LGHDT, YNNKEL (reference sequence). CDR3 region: CASSQPRVTEAFF. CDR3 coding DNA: TGTGCCAGCAGCCAACCTAGGGTCACTGAAGCTTTCTTT.